The 28 T cell receptor beta chains presented below share a single source sample, sequenced in a study of CD8 T cells in Susac syndrome. RNA, at about 0.5 to 1 ug, was reverse transcribed with random hexamers. MiXCR was run by TCRdb on the immunoSEQ multiplex PCR reads, yielding one entry per CDR3 protein. The table records a few hundred thousand distinct CDR3 sequences, almost 85% of them present only once. Sequencing used CD8+ T cells from PBMCs. These receptor sequences come from a human donor with multiple sclerosis.

The chain carries TRBV10-1 and TRBJ2-7; 9 nucleotides line up with TRBD2. The germline V gene encodes CDR1 WNHNN and CDR2 SYGVQD (reference sequence). The CDR3 contains 15 residues. Trimming at V came to 4 bases and at J to 4 bases, leaving 8 bases not matched to a gene. The CDR3 DNA follows: TGCGCCAGCAGTGTCCCCGTAGCGGGAGTGTACGAGCAGTACTTC. Amino acid sequence: CASSVPVAGVYEQYF.

The CDR3 sequence is CASSFTSGSEYEQYF. The CDR3 nucleotides are TGTGCCAGCAGCTTCACTAGCGGGAGCGAGTACGAGCAGTACTTC. This chain links TRBV7-9 with TRBJ2-7; the match to TRBD2 covers 11 bases. The V gene end was trimmed by 3 bases and the J gene end by 4 bases; junction bases not matched to a gene: 5. The CDR3 is 15 amino acids. In germline, CDR1 is SEHNR, CDR2 FQNEAQ (reference sequence).

This clonotype was seen only once. The chain employs TRBV19 and TRBJ1-4; 7 nucleotides line up with TRBD1. Germline-derived CDR1 and CDR2 are LNHDA and SQIVND (reference sequence). There are 15 residues in the CDR3. V dropped 6 bases and J dropped 4; count of bases not matched to a gene: 8. CDR3 sequence reads: CASRVRDSLNEKLFF. Here the CDR3 DNA reads TGTGCCAGTAGGGTCCGGGACAGTCTTAATGAAAAACTGTTTTTT.

The chain links TRBV13 to TRBJ2-3; D not certain. Per the germline V gene, CDR1 is PRHDT and CDR2 is FYEKMQ (reference sequence). V was pared by 3 bases and J by 2 bases, with 9 bases between. CDR3 length equals 14 residues. The CDR3 loop is CASSFLSATDTQYF. In DNA form, the CDR3 reads TGTGCCAGCAGCTTTTTGTCGGCCACAGATACGCAGTATTTT.

V and J are TRBV20-1 and TRBJ2-7; D not certain. Germline loops: CDR1 DFQATT, CDR2 SNEGSKA (reference sequence). V lost 2 bases to trimming and J lost 0 bases, with 11 bases between them. This CDR3 is 14 amino acids long. In nucleotides, the CDR3 is TGCAGTGCTAGAAGGGCGACGGGCTCCTACGAGCAGTACTTC. Translated, it gives CSARRATGSYEQYF.

V usage is TRBV9 and J usage is TRBJ2-7; maybe TRBD1 (5 bases). The length of the CDR3 is 15 residues. Germline loops: CDR1 SGDLS, CDR2 YYNGEE. The ends were cut back, 0 bases at V and 1 base at J, with 11 bases in the middle. The DNA of the CDR3 is TGTGCCAGCAGCGTAGCGGCAGGGCCATCCTACGAGCAGTACTTC. The encoded protein is CASSVAAGPSYEQYF. The entire variable domain, with the rest obtained from reference TRBV9 and TRBJ2-7, is as follows: DSGVTQTPKHLITATGQRVTLRCSPRSGDLSVYWYQQSLDQGLQFLIQYYNGEERAKGNILERFSAQQFPDLHSELNLSSLELGDSALYFCASSVAAGPSYEQYFGPGTRLTVT.

This clonotype came up once. The chain employs TRBV10-3 and TRBJ2-1; TRBD1 is a possible D gene (6 bases). V was shortened by 6 bases and J by 6 bases, with 18 bases between the two germline ends. The CDR3 consists of 15 residues. Per the germline V gene, CDR1 is ENHRY and CDR2 is SYGVKD. CDR3 amino acids: CAISDKGLGGNEQFF. The CDR3 nucleotides are TGTGCCATCAGCGATAAGGGCTTAGGGGGCAATGAGCAGTTCTTC.

The V gene is TRBV4-3, the J gene TRBJ2-3; D not certain. The germline V gene has CDR1 LGHNA and CDR2 YSLEER. The CDR3 loop spans 17 amino acids. The ends were cut back, 1 base at V and 0 bases at J, with 14 bases in the middle. The CDR3 sequence: CASSQVLGLSSTDTQYF. The CDR3 nucleotides are TGCGCCAGCAGCCAAGTACTTGGCCTTTCTAGCACAGATACGCAGTATTTT.

This clonotype appeared a single time. This chain connects TRBV4-3 to TRBJ2-1, with D perhaps TRBD1 (7 bases). Looked up from germline, CDR1 is LGHNA and CDR2 is YSLEER. The CDR3 runs 17 residues. The ends were cut back, 1 base at V and 6 bases at J, with 19 bases in the middle. DNA for the CDR3: TGCGCCAGCAGCCAAGCGGTAGACAGGGAGGAAAGCAATGAGCAGTTCTTC. This encodes CASSQAVDREESNEQFF.

V and J are TRBV7-9 and TRBJ2-5; 8 positions agree with TRBD2. In germline, CDR1 is SEHNR, CDR2 FQNEAQ (reference sequence). J was trimmed by 4 bases and V by 5 bases; bases with no gene match: 6. The CDR3 is 14 residues long. In DNA, the CDR3 is TGTGCCAGCAGCCCACGGCTAGCGGGAGAGACCCAGTACTTC. Protein sequence: CASSPRLAGETQYF.

The chain links TRBV10-3 to TRBJ2-1; 11 bases match TRBD2. The V gene's germline CDR1 is ENHRY and CDR2 SYGVKD. The CDR3 has 15 amino acids. V gave up 5 bases and J gave up 2 bases; unmatched junction bases: 2. The CDR3 DNA reads TGTGCCATCAGTATAGCGGGAGGGCCCTACAATGAGCAGTTCTTC. Its translation: CAISIAGGPYNEQFF.

V is TRBV9 and J is TRBJ1-1, with D hard to call. The CDR3 length is 13 residues. Trimming took off 2 bases at V and 5 bases at J, with 10 bases between the two ends. Germline V CDR1 and CDR2: SGDLS, YYNGEE. The CDR3 reads CASSVGGETEAFF. Written as DNA, the CDR3 is TGTGCCAGCAGCGTTGGTGGGGAAACTGAAGCTTTCTTT. Based on the CDR3 plus reference TRBV9 and TRBJ1-1, the full variable domain is DSGVTQTPKHLITATGQRVTLRCSPRSGDLSVYWYQQSLDQGLQFLIQYYNGEERAKGNILERFSAQQFPDLHSELNLSSLELGDSALYFCASSVGGETEAFFGQGTRLTVV.

The CDR3 loop reads CSAGRDFYNEQFF. CDR3 sequence (DNA): TGCAGTGCTGGGCGGGACTTCTACAATGAGCAGTTCTTC. The gene calls are TRBV20-1 and TRBJ2-1, with D tentatively TRBD2 (6 bases). V was cut by 5 bases and J by 3 bases, with 11 bases left in between. CDR1 and CDR2 (germline): DFQATT, SNEGSKA (reference sequence). This CDR3 contains 13 residues.

CDR3 in amino acids: CASSLDWGNFGMNTEAFF. In DNA form, the CDR3 reads TGCGCCAGCAGCTTGGATTGGGGCAATTTCGGGATGAACACTGAAGCTTTCTTT. The chain is built from TRBV5-1 and TRBJ1-1; TRBD1 is a possible D gene (5 bases). CDR3 length: 18 residues. Germline assignment: CDR1 SGHRS and CDR2 YFSETQ. Trimming cost V 0 bases and J 0 bases, with 18 bases left between them.

This chain uses TRBV28 with TRBJ2-3, with TRBD1 matching 7 bases. Germline CDR1 reads MDHEN; CDR2 reads SYDVKM. Trimming took 6 bases from V and 5 from J; bases not matched to a gene: 11. This CDR3 is built from 15 residues. CDR3 sequence: CASSPTGIGKDTQYF. As DNA, the CDR3 is TGTGCCAGCAGCCCGACAGGGATTGGAAAAGATACGCAGTATTTT.

V usage is TRBV6-2 or TRBV6-3 and J usage is TRBJ2-7; 7 bases agree with TRBD1. The CDR3 extends over 13 amino acids. V trimming: 8 bases; J trimming: 3 bases; junction bases outside the gene matches: 7. CDR1 MNHEY and CDR2 SVGEGT come from the germline V gene. This chain's CDR3 is CASLGDSDYEQYF. In nucleotides, the CDR3 is TGTGCCAGCCTCGGGGACAGCGACTACGAGCAGTACTTC.

The chain employs TRBV19 and TRBJ1-1; D gene uncertain. This CDR3 is built from 15 residues. CDR1 is LNHDA and CDR2 is SQIVND in the germline V gene (reference sequence). Deletions cut 1 base from V and 4 bases from J, with 13 bases between. The CDR3 DNA is TGTGCCAGTAGTATAGTGGGCCTAGGGAGCACTGAAGCTTTCTTT. It translates to CASSIVGLGSTEAFF.

This rearrangement joins TRBV5-1 to TRBJ2-5; 7 bases match TRBD1. This CDR3 is built from 15 residues. Germline V CDR1 and CDR2: SGHRS, YFSETQ. V trimming: 4 bases; J trimming: 5 bases; junction bases outside the gene matches: 11. The CDR3 DNA reads as TGCGCCAGCAGCCAAGGGACAGCCCTCGACGAGACCCAGTACTTC. Amino acids: CASSQGTALDETQYF. Filled out from reference TRBV5-1 and TRBJ2-5, the complete variable domain reads KAGVTQTPRYLIKTRGQQVTLSCSPISGHRSVSWYQQTPGQGLQFLFEYFSETQRNKGNFPGRFSGRQFSNSRSEMNVSTLELGDSALYLCASSQGTALDETQYFGPGTRLLVL.

The chain uses TRBV9 and TRBJ2-1; no reliable D call. The CDR3 is made up of 12 amino acids. The germline V gene has CDR1 SGDLS and CDR2 YYNGEE. V was clipped by 5 bases and J by 8 bases, with 11 bases between them. CDR3 DNA: TGTGCCAGCAGTGACCTTGGCGATGAGCAGTTCTTC. It specifies CASSDLGDEQFF. Based on the CDR3 plus reference TRBV9 and TRBJ2-1, the full variable domain is DSGVTQTPKHLITATGQRVTLRCSPRSGDLSVYWYQQSLDQGLQFLIQYYNGEERAKGNILERFSAQQFPDLHSELNLSSLELGDSALYFCASSDLGDEQFFGPGTRLTVL.

V is TRBV28 and J is TRBJ2-3; the match to TRBD1 covers 7 bases. The germline gives CDR1 MDHEN, CDR2 SYDVKM. The CDR3 sequence is 16 residues long. With 9 bases clipped from V and 6 bases from J, the junction kept 18 bases outside the gene matches. The CDR3 protein is CARPSYSYRGSDTQYF. The CDR3 DNA reads TGTGCCAGACCCTCTTACTCCTACAGGGGTTCGGATACGCAGTATTTT.

J is TRBJ2-5 and V is TRBV12-3 or TRBV12-4, with D possibly TRBD2 on 5 matching bases. V lost 4 bases to trimming and J lost 6 bases, with 24 bases between them. This CDR3 contains 17 residues. The CDR3 protein is CASSSLGTMVREQTQYF. In DNA, the CDR3 is TGTGCCAGCAGTTCCCTGGGTACAATGGTCCGGGAACAGACCCAGTACTTC.

The chain recombines TRBV24-1 with TRBJ1-5; TRBD1 is a possible D gene (5 bases). The V gene lost 3 bases and the J gene lost 3 bases, with 17 bases spanning the gap. CDR1 is KGHDR and CDR2 is SFDVKD in the germline V gene. The CDR3 loop spans 17 amino acids. The CDR3 DNA is TGTGCCACCAGTGATACCGGGACGGGCGGTTCCAATCAGCCCCAGCATTTT. Translated: CATSDTGTGGSNQPQHF.

The CDR3 reads CASSPDRYEQYF. The CDR3 nucleotides are TGTGCCAGCAGTCCCGACCGGTACGAGCAGTACTTC. This chain connects TRBV12-3 or TRBV12-4 to TRBJ2-7; D not certain. Trimming removed 5 bases from V and 4 bases from J, with 9 bases in between. The length of the CDR3 is 12 residues.

This clonotype was recorded a few times. The chain joins TRBV7-6 to TRBJ2-7, with D possibly being TRBD1 (5 bases). Per germline, CDR1 SGHVS and CDR2 FNYEAQ. The V end was cut by 4 bases, the J end by 3 bases, with 10 bases between. The CDR3 consists of 13 residues. DNA for the CDR3: TGTGCCAGCAGCTCTGCACAGGACTACGAGCAGTACTTC. The encoded protein is CASSSAQDYEQYF.

The rearrangement joins TRBV20-1 to TRBJ2-7; tentatively, D is TRBD1 (6 bases). The V gene lost 8 bases and the J gene lost 5 bases, with 10 bases spanning the gap. Germline assignment: CDR1 DFQATT and CDR2 SNEGSKA (reference sequence). This CDR3 is built from 10 residues. This CDR3 reads CSPQGHEQYF. The CDR3 DNA reads as TGCAGTCCACAGGGACACGAGCAGTACTTC.

The genes are TRBV5-6 and TRBJ2-7, with 9 bases aligning to TRBD2. Trimming at V came to 0 bases and at J to 4 bases, leaving 5 bases not matched to a gene. The CDR3 sequence is 15 residues long. In germline, CDR1 is SGHDT, CDR2 YYEEEE. Here the CDR3 reads CASSLELAGPYEQYF. The CDR3 DNA reads TGTGCCAGCAGCTTGGAACTAGCGGGTCCATACGAGCAGTACTTC.

CDR3 DNA sequence: TGTGCCAGCAGCCTTAGTCCGGGGACAGCCAAAAACATTCAGTACTTC. Translated: CASSLSPGTAKNIQYF. This chain connects TRBV27 to TRBJ2-4; D tentatively reads TRBD1 or TRBD2 (5 bases each). The CDR3 length is 16 residues. Germline lookup yields CDR1 MNHEY and CDR2 SMNVEV (reference sequence). Trimming removed 6 bases at V and 0 bases at J, with 15 bases between.

The gene calls are TRBV28 and TRBJ2-7; D is possibly TRBD2 (5 bases). Looked up from germline, CDR1 is MDHEN and CDR2 is SYDVKM. The CDR3 covers 19 residues. V was shortened by 7 bases and J by 7 bases, with 35 bases between the two germline ends. The CDR3 protein is CASTRNLVSGLSAFEEQYF. The DNA for the CDR3 is TGTGCCAGCACCCGCAACCTAGTGTCGGGGTTGTCGGCCTTCGAGGAGCAGTACTTC.